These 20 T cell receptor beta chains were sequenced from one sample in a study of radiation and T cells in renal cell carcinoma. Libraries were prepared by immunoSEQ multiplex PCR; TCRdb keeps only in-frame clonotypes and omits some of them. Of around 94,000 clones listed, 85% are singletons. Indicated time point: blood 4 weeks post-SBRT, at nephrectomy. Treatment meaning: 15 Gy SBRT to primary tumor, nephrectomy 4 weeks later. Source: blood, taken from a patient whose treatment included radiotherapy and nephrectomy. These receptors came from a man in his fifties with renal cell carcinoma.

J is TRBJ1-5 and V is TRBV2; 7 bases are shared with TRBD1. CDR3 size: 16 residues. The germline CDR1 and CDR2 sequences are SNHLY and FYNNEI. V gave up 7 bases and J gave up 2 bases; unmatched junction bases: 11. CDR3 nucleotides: TGTGCCAGCACTGCGGGACAGCCCGCCCGCAATCAGCCCCAGCATTTT. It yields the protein CASTAGQPARNQPQHF.

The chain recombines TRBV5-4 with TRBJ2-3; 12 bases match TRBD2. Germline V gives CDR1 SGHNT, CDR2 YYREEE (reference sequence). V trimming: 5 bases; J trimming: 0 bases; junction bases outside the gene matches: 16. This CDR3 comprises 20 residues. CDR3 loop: CASSSSRGLAGAASTDTQYF. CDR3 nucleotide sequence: TGTGCCAGCAGTTCAAGTCGGGGACTAGCGGGTGCAGCTAGCACAGATACGCAGTATTTT.

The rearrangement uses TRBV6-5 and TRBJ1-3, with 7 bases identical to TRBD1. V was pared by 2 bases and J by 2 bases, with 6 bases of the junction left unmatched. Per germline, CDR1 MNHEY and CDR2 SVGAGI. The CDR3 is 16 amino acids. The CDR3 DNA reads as TGTGCCAGCAGTTACCAATTTACAGGGGCTGGAAACACCATATATTTT. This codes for CASSYQFTGAGNTIYF.

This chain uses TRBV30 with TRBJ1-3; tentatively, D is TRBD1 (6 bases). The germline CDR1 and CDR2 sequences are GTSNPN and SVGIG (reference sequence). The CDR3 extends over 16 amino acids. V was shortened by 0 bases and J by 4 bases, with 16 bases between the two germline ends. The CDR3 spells CAWSVLGGADGNTIYF. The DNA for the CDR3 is TGTGCCTGGAGTGTACTGGGGGGGGCCGACGGAAACACCATATATTTT. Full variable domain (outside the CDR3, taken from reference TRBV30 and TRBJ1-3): SQTIHQWPATLVQPVGSPLSLECTVEGTSNPNLYWYRQAAGRGLQLLFYSVGIGQISSEVPQNLSASRPQDRQFILSSKKLLLSDSGFYLCAWSVLGGADGNTIYFGEGSWLTVV.

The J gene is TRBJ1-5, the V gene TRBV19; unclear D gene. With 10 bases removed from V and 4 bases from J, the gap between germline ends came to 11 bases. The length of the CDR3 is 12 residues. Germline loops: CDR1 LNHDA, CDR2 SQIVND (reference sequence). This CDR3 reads CATRPANQPQHF. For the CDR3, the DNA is TGTGCCACAAGGCCAGCAAATCAGCCCCAGCATTTT.

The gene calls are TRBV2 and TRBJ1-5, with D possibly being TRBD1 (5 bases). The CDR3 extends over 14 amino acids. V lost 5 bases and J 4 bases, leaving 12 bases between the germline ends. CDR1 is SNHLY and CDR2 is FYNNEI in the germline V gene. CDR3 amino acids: CASSRGVGNQPQHF. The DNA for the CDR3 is TGTGCCAGCAGTAGGGGAGTTGGGAATCAGCCCCAGCATTTT.

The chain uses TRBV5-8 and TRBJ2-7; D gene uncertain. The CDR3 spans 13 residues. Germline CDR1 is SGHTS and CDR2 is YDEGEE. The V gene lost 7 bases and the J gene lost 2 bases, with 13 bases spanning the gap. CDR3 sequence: CASGSGPTYEQYF. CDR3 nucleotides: TGTGCCAGCGGGTCTGGTCCAACCTACGAGCAGTACTTC.

CDR3 coding DNA: TGTGCCAGCTCACCAGGGCAGGGGACAGGTGGCTACACCTTC. Protein sequence: CASSPGQGTGGYTF. The chain employs TRBV18 and TRBJ1-2; 8 nucleotides align to TRBD1. Germline V gene lookup returns CDR1 KGHSH and CDR2 LQKENI. The J segment lost 7 bases and the V segment lost 2 bases, leaving 6 bases of the junction unmatched. The CDR3 is 14 residues long.

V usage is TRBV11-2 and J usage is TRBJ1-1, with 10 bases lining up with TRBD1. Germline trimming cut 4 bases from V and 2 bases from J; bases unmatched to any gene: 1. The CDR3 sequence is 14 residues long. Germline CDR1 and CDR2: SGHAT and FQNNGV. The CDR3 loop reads CASSWDRGNTEAFF. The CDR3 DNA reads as TGTGCCAGCAGCTGGGACAGGGGAAACACTGAAGCTTTCTTT.

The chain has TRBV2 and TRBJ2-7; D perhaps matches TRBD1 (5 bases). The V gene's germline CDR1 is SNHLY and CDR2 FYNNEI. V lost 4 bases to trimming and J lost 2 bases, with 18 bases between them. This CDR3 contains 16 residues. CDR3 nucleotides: TGTGCCAGCAGTGTAGCCCCCCGAAGACAGACCTACGAGCAGTACTTC. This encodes CASSVAPRRQTYEQYF.

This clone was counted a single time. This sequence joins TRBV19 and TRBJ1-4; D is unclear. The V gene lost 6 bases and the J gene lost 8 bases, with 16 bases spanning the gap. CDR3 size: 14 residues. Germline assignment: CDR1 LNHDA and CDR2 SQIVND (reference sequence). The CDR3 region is CASSSFVIAEKLFF. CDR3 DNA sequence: TGTGCCAGTAGCTCTTTCGTAATAGCGGAAAAACTGTTTTTT.

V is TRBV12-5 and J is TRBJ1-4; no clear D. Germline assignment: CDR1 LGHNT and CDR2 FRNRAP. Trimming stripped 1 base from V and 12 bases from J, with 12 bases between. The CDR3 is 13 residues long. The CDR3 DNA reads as TGTGCTAGTGGTTTGGAACAGAGACAAGAACTGTTTTTT. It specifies CASGLEQRQELFF.

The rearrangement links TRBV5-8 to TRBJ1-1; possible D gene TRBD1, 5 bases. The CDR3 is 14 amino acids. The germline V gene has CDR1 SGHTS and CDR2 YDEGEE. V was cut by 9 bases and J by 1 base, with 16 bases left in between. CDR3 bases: TGTGCCACCCAGCCGGGACCGCAGAACACTGAAGCTTTCTTT. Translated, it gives CATQPGPQNTEAFF.

The CDR3 here is CASRLQGASYNEQFF. The CDR3 region has the DNA TGTGCCAGCAGGCTCCAGGGGGCATCCTACAATGAGCAGTTCTTC. The chain uses TRBV28 and TRBJ2-1; 8 bases are shared with TRBD1. J lost 1 base, V lost 6 bases, and 5 bases had no gene match. In germline, CDR1 is MDHEN, CDR2 SYDVKM. The length of the CDR3 is 15 residues.

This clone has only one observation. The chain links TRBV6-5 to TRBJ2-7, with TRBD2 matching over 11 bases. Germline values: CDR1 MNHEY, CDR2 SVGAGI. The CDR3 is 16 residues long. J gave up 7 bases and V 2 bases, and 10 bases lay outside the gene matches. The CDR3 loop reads CASSYLRKTSGGEQYF. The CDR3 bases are TGTGCCAGCAGTTACCTTCGCAAAACTAGCGGGGGTGAGCAGTACTTC.

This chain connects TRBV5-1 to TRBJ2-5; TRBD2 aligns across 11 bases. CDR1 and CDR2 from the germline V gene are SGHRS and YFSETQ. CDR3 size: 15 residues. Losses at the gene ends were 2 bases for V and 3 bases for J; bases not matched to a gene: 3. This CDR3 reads CASSFGTSGEETQYF. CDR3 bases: TGCGCCAGCAGCTTCGGGACTAGCGGTGAAGAGACCCAGTACTTC. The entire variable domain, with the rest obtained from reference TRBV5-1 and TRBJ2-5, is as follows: KAGVTQTPRYLIKTRGQQVTLSCSPISGHRSVSWYQQTPGQGLQFLFEYFSETQRNKGNFPGRFSGRQFSNSRSEMNVSTLELGDSALYLCASSFGTSGEETQYFGPGTRLLVL.

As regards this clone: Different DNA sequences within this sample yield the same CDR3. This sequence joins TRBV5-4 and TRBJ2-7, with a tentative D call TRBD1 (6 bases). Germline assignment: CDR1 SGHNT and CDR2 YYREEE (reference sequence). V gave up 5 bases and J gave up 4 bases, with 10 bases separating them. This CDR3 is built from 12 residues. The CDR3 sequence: CASSSQGYEQYF. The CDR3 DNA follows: TGTGCCAGCAGTTCACAGGGTTACGAGCAGTACTTC.

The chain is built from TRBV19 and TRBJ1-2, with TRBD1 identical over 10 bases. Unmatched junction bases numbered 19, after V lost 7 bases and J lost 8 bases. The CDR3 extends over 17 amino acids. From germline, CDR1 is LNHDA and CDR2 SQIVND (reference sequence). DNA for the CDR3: TGTGCCAGTATCCCCCACTCAAAGACAGGGGGCTTTGAAGGCTACACCTTC. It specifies CASIPHSKTGGFEGYTF.

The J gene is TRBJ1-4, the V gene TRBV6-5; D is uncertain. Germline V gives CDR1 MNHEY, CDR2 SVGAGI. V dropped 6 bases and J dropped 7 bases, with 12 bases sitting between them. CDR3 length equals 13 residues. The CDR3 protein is CASRQTWVEKLFF. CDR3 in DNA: TGTGCCAGCAGACAAACCTGGGTTGAAAAACTGTTTTTT.

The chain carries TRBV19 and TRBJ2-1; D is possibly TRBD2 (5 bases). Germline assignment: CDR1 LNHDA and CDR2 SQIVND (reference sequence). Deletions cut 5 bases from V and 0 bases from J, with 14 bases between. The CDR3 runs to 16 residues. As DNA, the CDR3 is TGTGCCAGTAGTCCCAGGACGGGGAGCTCCTACAATGAGCAGTTCTTC. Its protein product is CASSPRTGSSYNEQFF. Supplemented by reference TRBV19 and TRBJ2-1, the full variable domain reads DGGITQSPKYLFRKEGQNVTLSCEQNLNHDAMYWYRQDPGQGLRLIYYSQIVNDFQKGDIAEGYSVSREKKESFPLTVTSAQKNPTAFYLCASSPRTGSSYNEQFFGPGTRLTVL.